This paragraph reports one T cell receptor (beta chain). No antigen is known for it. One end of the junction fails to match germline, which may point to a read error. This record belongs to a study of early T cells in non-severe SARS-CoV-2 infection. The study's findings and limits: VDJdb matching skewed toward anti-spike CD8 responses, missing private and CD4 specificities.

CDR3 length: 15 amino acids. Germline V gene lookup returns CDR1 SGHTA and CDR2 FQGTGA. Individual cDNA molecules received unique molecular identifiers during library preparation. TCRdb used MiXCR to reprocess the 5' RACE reads, holding one entry per CDR3 protein. The profile shows about 55,000 distinct CDR3 sequences, roughly 12% of them singletons. Sequences were obtained from whole blood. The TCR comes from an adult who was a healthcare worker with PCR-confirmed SARS-CoV-2 infection or an uninfected control (not recorded which). The rearrangement joins TRBV7-3 to TRBJ2-7; a possible D gene is TRBD2 (5 bases). This chain's CDR3 is CANSPRGEGSYEQYF. CDR3 nucleotide sequence: TGTGCCAACAGCCCCCGGGGAGAAGGTAGTTACGAGCAGTACTTC.